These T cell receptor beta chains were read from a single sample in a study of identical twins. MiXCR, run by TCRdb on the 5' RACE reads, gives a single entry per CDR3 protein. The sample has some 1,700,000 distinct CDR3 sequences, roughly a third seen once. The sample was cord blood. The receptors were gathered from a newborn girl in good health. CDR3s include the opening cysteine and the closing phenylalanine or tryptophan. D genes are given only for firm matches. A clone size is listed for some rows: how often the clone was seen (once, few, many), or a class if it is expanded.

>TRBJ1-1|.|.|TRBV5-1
CASSLRPMTGGGPDTEAFF
TGCGCCAGCAGCTTGAGACCTATGACAGGAGGGGGTCCGGACACTGAAGCTTTCTTT
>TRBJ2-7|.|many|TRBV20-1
CSASSLYEQYF
TGCAGTGCTAGCAGCCTCTACGAGCAGTACTTC
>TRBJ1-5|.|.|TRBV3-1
CASSQDKTQHF
TGTGCCAGCAGCCAAGATAAGACCCAGCATTTT
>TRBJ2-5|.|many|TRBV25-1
CASSEPRIQETQYF
TGTGCCAGCAGTGAACCCCGAATCCAAGAGACCCAGTACTTC
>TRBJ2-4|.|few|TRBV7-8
CASSFEREFLAKNIQYF
TGTGCCAGCAGCTTTGAGAGGGAATTTCTAGCCAAAAACATTCAGTACTTC
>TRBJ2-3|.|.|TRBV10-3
CAIGLTDTQYF
TGTGCCATCGGCTTAACAGATACGCAGTATTTT
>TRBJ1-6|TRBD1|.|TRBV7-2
CACSLGTGYSPLHF
TGTGCCTGCAGCTTAGGGACAGGATATTCACCCCTCCACTTT
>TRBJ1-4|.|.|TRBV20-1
CSARNQLNEKLFF
TGCAGTGCTAGGAATCAGCTTAATGAAAAACTGTTTTTT
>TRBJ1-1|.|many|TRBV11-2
CASSTGLNTEAFF
TGTGCCAGCAGTACGGGATTGAACACTGAAGCTTTCTTT
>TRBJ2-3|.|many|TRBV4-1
CASSQQLIADTQYF
TGCGCCAGCAGCCAACAGTTAATAGCGGATACGCAGTATTTT
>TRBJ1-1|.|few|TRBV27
CASSPSGGLKAFF
TGTGCCAGCAGCCCTTCGGGGGGGCTTAAAGCTTTCTTT
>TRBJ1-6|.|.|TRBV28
CASRDSMRNSPLHF
TGTGCCAGCAGGGACAGCATGAGGAATTCACCCCTCCACTTT
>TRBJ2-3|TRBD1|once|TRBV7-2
CVSSLVRQGPTDTQYF
TGTGTCAGCAGCTTAGTTAGACAGGGACCCACAGATACGCAGTATTTT
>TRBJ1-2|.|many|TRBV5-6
CASSSWGGSNYGYTF
TGTGCCAGCAGCTCTTGGGGCGGATCTAACTATGGCTACACCTTC
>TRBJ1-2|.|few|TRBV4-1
CASSQDLGPNYGYTF
TGCGCCAGCAGCCAAGACCTAGGTCCTAACTATGGCTACACCTTC
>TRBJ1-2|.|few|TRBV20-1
CSARFRTGRNGYTF
TGCAGTGCTAGATTCCGTACAGGGAGGAATGGCTACACCTTC
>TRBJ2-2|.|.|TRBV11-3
CASSLSVFGGTTNTGELFF
TGTGCCAGCAGCTTATCTGTTTTCGGCGGGACGACGAACACCGGGGAGCTGTTTTTT
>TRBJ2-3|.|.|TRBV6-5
CASSYSILERGLAFTDTQYF
TGTGCCAGCAGTTACTCAATACTGGAAAGGGGGTTAGCCTTCACAGATACGCAGTATTTT
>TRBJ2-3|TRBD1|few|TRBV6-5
CASRQDRGTDTQYF
TGTGCCAGCAGACAGGACAGGGGCACAGATACGCAGTATTTT
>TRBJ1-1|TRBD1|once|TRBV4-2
CASRGDRANTEAFF
TGTGCCAGCAGAGGGGACAGGGCCAACACTGAAGCTTTCTTT
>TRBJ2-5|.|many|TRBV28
CASRPAQETQYF
TGTGCCAGCAGGCCGGCCCAAGAGACCCAGTACTTC
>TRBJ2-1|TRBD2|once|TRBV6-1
CASRISGAIDNEQFF
TGTGCCAGCAGGATTAGCGGGGCGATAGACAATGAGCAGTTCTTC
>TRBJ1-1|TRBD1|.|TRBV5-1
CASSTGTGPNTEAFF
TGCGCCAGCAGCACCGGGACAGGACCGAACACTGAAGCTTTCTTT
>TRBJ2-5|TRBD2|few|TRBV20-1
CSASGTSPTLRETQYF
TGCAGTGCTAGCGGGACTAGTCCAACCCTACGAGAGACCCAGTACTTC
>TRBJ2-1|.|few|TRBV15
CATSRTDNRVGGYNEQFF
TGTGCCACCAGCAGGACGGACAACAGGGTCGGGGGGTACAATGAGCAGTTCTTC
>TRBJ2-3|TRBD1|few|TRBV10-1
CASSAGQGPDTQYF
TGCGCCAGCAGTGCGGGACAGGGCCCAGATACGCAGTATTTT
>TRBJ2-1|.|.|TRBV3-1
CASSPILALWDEQFF
TGTGCCAGCAGCCCGATACTAGCCCTTTGGGATGAGCAGTTCTTC
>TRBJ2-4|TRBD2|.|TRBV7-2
CASSPLHQLAGGNIQYF
TGTGCCAGCAGCCCCTTACACCAACTAGCGGGAGGTAACATTCAGTACTTC
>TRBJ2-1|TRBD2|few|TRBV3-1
CASEGGGSYNEQFF
TGTGCCAGCGAAGGCGGGGGCTCCTACAATGAGCAGTTCTTC
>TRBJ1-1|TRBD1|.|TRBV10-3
CAISEPAGGSWNTEAFF
TGTGCCATCAGTGAGCCCGCAGGGGGAAGTTGGAACACTGAAGCTTTCTTT
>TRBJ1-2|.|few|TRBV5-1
CASSRDGANYGYTF
TGCGCCAGCAGTCGGGACGGAGCTAACTATGGCTACACCTTC
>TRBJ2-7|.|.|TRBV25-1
CASSEGARSYEQYF
TGTGCCAGCAGTGAGGGTGCTAGGAGCTACGAGCAGTACTTC
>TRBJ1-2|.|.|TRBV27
CASSFNRDYGYTF
TGTGCCAGCAGTTTTAACAGGGACTATGGCTACACCTTC